Below are 29 T cell receptor beta chains sequenced from a single sample in a study of breast tumors, draining lymph nodes, adjacent tissues. Breast cancer patients provided tissue from their axillary draining lymph nodes. TCRdb fed the multiplex PCR reads into MiXCR, producing one record per CDR3 protein. The sample yields about 230,000 distinct CDR3 sequences, about 32% seen once. The sequenced sample consisted of axillary lymph node tissue. Receptor source: a female donor with breast cancer. Some clones in this sample may be carry-over from other donors' samples.

Only one count was recorded for this clonotype. The V gene is TRBV11-3, the J gene TRBJ1-1, with D possibly being TRBD1 (6 bases). The germline V gene has CDR1 SGHNT and CDR2 YENEEA. The CDR3 is 15 residues long. V lost 1 base and J lost 3, with 12 bases in between. The CDR3 DNA sequence: TGTGCCAGCAGCTTAGTTTCAGGGGTAGACACTGAAGCTTTCTTT. Translated: CASSLVSGVDTEAFF.

The chain employs TRBV24-1 and TRBJ1-6; no clear D. V lost 2 bases to trimming and J lost 8 bases, with 18 bases between them. There are 17 residues in the CDR3. CDR1 is KGHDR and CDR2 is SFDVKD in the germline V gene. The CDR3 DNA reads TGTGCCACCAGTGATTCTAGCGGGAGAGTCCCGGATTCACCCCTCCACTTT. Its protein is CATSDSSGRVPDSPLHF.

This chain joins TRBV6-2 or TRBV6-3 and TRBJ2-1, with 7 bases lining up with TRBD2. The V segment lost 5 bases and the J segment 7 bases; nucleotides outside the gene matches: 11. The CDR3 totals 15 residues. Germline CDR1 and CDR2: MNHEY and SVGEGT. The CDR3 loop reads CASSTGTGGKNEQFF. In nucleotides, the CDR3 is TGTGCCAGCAGTACTGGGACGGGAGGAAAGAATGAGCAGTTCTTC.

As DNA, the CDR3 is TGTGCCAGCAGTCGGGTGGGTTCAGGGGGAAGGGGTCAGCCCCAGCATTTT. Residues: CASSRVGSGGRGQPQHF. The gene calls are TRBV6-1 and TRBJ1-5; 7 bases line up with TRBD1. The CDR3 is made up of 17 amino acids. V trimming: 5 bases; J trimming: 6 bases; junction bases outside the gene matches: 16. CDR1 MNHNS and CDR2 SASEGT come from the germline V gene.

The table lists this clonotype with many counts. The CDR3 sequence: CSARVPTHYEQYF. The DNA for the CDR3 is TGCAGTGCTAGAGTCCCCACCCATTACGAGCAGTACTTC. The chain carries TRBV20-1 and TRBJ2-7; D unresolved. The CDR3 loop spans 13 amino acids. Looked up from germline, CDR1 is DFQATT and CDR2 is SNEGSKA (reference sequence). The germline V and J ends were trimmed by 1 base and 4 bases, with 11 bases remaining between them.

This clonotype was observed at least ten times. The chain is built from TRBV7-9 and TRBJ1-2; D ambiguous. Germline V gene lookup returns CDR1 SEHNR and CDR2 FQNEAQ (reference sequence). The CDR3 has 15 amino acids. Trimming shortened V by 2 bases and J by 2 bases, and 12 bases separated the two germline ends. This CDR3 reads CASSLSLAGNYGYTF. The CDR3 DNA reads TGTGCCAGCAGCTTATCGTTAGCAGGAAACTATGGCTACACCTTC.

This clonotype came up many times. The chain recombines TRBV6-1 with TRBJ1-2; unclear D gene. Germline V gene lookup returns CDR1 MNHNS and CDR2 SASEGT. Trimming took off 6 bases at V and 5 bases at J, with 7 bases between the two ends. The CDR3 extends over 11 amino acids. The CDR3 reads CASRVLYGYTF. DNA for the CDR3: TGTGCCAGCAGGGTACTGTATGGCTACACCTTC.

Concerning this clonotype itself: The junction and the germline gene differ at one end; a read error may be behind it. This chain joins TRBV18 and TRBJ2-7, with D possibly TRBD1 on 6 matching bases. Germline values: CDR1 KGHSH, CDR2 LQKENI. This CDR3 is built from 15 residues. CDR3 in DNA: TGTGCCAGCCCACCGGGGTACAGGGCCGCCTACGAGCAGTACTTC. Translation gives CASPPGYRAAYEQYF. The complete variable domain, with remaining parts taken from reference TRBV18 and TRBJ2-7, reads NAGVMQNPRHLVRRRGQEARLRCSPMKGHSHVYWYRQLPEEGLKFMVYLQKENIIDESGMPKERFSAEFPKEGPSILRIQQVVRGDSAAYFCASPPGYRAAYEQYFGPGTRLTVT.

The chain is built from TRBV10-3 and TRBJ2-6; no firm D call. The CDR3 is made up of 15 amino acids. V lost 5 bases, J lost 3 bases, and 11 bases lay in between. The germline CDR1 and CDR2 sequences are ENHRY and SYGVKD. The CDR3 bases are TGTGCCATCAGTTCGTCGCTGGGTGGGGCCAACGTCCTGACTTTC. Amino acids: CAISSSLGGANVLTF.

The table lists this clonotype with many counts. The chain employs TRBV19 and TRBJ2-5; TRBD2 is a possible D gene (6 bases). With 5 bases removed from V and 3 bases from J, the gap between germline ends came to 16 bases. The CDR3 totals 15 residues. Germline V gene sequence: CDR1 LNHDA, CDR2 SQIVND (reference sequence). This CDR3 is CASSPGTGAKETQYF. CDR3 nucleotides: TGTGCCAGTAGTCCTGGGACGGGAGCCAAAGAGACCCAGTACTTC. The whole variable domain, remainder taken from reference TRBV19 and TRBJ2-5, is DGGITQSPKYLFRKEGQNVTLSCEQNLNHDAMYWYRQDPGQGLRLIYYSQIVNDFQKGDIAEGYSVSREKKESFPLTVTSAQKNPTAFYLCASSPGTGAKETQYFGPGTRLLVL.

The rearrangement links TRBV3-1 to TRBJ1-2; D is undetermined. V lost 4 bases and J 8 bases, leaving 8 bases between the germline ends. CDR1 and CDR2 from the germline V gene are LGHDT and YNNKEL (reference sequence). The CDR3 loop spans 11 amino acids. The CDR3 coding sequence is TGTGCCAGCAGCCGAGGACGGGGCTACACCTTC. Residues: CASSRGRGYTF.

The V and J genes are TRBV3-1 and TRBJ2-1, with 10 bases aligning to TRBD2. The CDR3 sequence is 15 residues long. The junction had 6 bases not matched to a gene; V was cut back by 4 bases and J by 6 bases. Looked up from germline, CDR1 is LGHDT and CDR2 is YNNKEL (reference sequence). CDR3 region: CASSRRTSGSNEQFF. The CDR3, as DNA: TGTGCCAGCAGCCGACGGACTAGCGGCTCCAATGAGCAGTTCTTC.

About this clonotype: A much bigger clone sits one base away, suggesting this may be a read error. As the CDR3 is not closed by the conserved phenylalanine or tryptophan, this likely results from a read error. The chain employs TRBV5-1 and TRBJ2-5, with no clear D. The germline CDR1 and CDR2 sequences are SGHRS and YFSETQ. The V gene lost 6 bases and the J gene lost 4 bases, with 10 bases spanning the gap. The CDR3 consists of 12 residues. The CDR3 is CASNNVGETQYC. CDR3 coding DNA: TGCGCCAGCAACAACGTTGGAGAGACCCAGTACTGC.

This chain joins TRBV29-1 and TRBJ2-1, with D possibly TRBD2 on 6 matching bases. Deletions cut 6 bases from V and 9 bases from J, with 15 bases between. The CDR3 runs 12 residues. The germline V gene has CDR1 SQVTM and CDR2 ANQGSEA. The CDR3 reads CSVDGSKGEQFF. CDR3 DNA sequence: TGCAGCGTCGACGGGAGTAAAGGTGAGCAGTTCTTC.

This clonotype was found many times. The rearrangement joins TRBV6-1 to TRBJ2-7, with D hard to call. Germline assignment: CDR1 MNHNS and CDR2 SASEGT. V was pared by 2 bases and J by 2 bases, with 4 bases between. The CDR3 loop spans 12 amino acids. For the CDR3, the DNA is TGTGCCAGCAGTGAATTGACCTACGAGCAGTACTTC. Amino acids: CASSELTYEQYF.

A remark on this clonotype: A much larger clone differs from this one at a single base, so this may be a read error. V usage is TRBV6-2 or TRBV6-3 and J usage is TRBJ2-7, with no clear D. The CDR3 length is 11 residues. Germline CDR1 is MNHEY and CDR2 is SVGEGT. The DNA of the CDR3 is TGTGCCAGCAAGGCCCACTACGAGCAGTGCTTC. Translated, it gives CASKAHYEQCF.

The table lists this clonotype with a count of one. The chain combines TRBV2 with TRBJ2-3, with TRBD2 matching 11 bases. Unmatched junction bases numbered 4, after V lost 9 bases and J lost 5 bases. Germline CDR1 is SNHLY and CDR2 is FYNNEI. This CDR3 is built from 13 residues. The CDR3 DNA follows: TGTGCCAGTTTCGGACTAGCGGGAGATACGCAGTATTTT. Protein sequence: CASFGLAGDTQYF.

As regards this clonotype: This may come from a read error, since a much larger clone is one base off. The chain uses TRBV18 and TRBJ1-3, with D tentatively TRBD1 (5 bases). Germline assignment: CDR1 KGHSH and CDR2 LQKENI. CDR3 length: 16 residues. V was trimmed by 1 base and J by 0 bases, leaving 10 bases between them. CDR3 nucleotides: TGTGCCAGCTCACCACTCATAGGGGCCTCTGGAAACACCATATATTTT. Amino acids: CASSPLIGASGNTIYF.

This clonotype was picked up many times. The J gene is TRBJ2-2, the V gene TRBV5-1; D is uncertain. The length of the CDR3 is 14 residues. Trimming took 2 bases from V and 8 from J, leaving 13 bases between them. Germline V gives CDR1 SGHRS, CDR2 YFSETQ. CDR3 DNA sequence: TGCGCCAGCAGCTTCTCCGCCTCGTCAGGGGAGCTGTTTTTT. Translation gives CASSFSASSGELFF.

With respect to this clonotype: The junction does not match germline at one end; this may be a read error. The chain recombines TRBV4-1 with TRBJ1-6; D remains unclear. Germline loops: CDR1 MGHRA, CDR2 YSYEKL. This CDR3 region has 13 residues. The CDR3 DNA sequence: TGTGCCAGCAGCCTAGCGGCCGATTCACCCCTCCACTTT. Protein product: CASSLAADSPLHF.

The CDR3 is CASTRGQPQHF. The CDR3 region has the DNA TGTGCCAGCACCCGCGGACAGCCCCAGCATTTT. This rearrangement joins TRBV6-6 to TRBJ1-5; D is undetermined. CDR1 MNHNY and CDR2 SVGAGI come from the germline V gene (reference sequence). V lost 7 bases to trimming and J lost 7 bases, with 8 bases between them. The CDR3 is 11 amino acids.

The chain employs TRBV10-2 and TRBJ2-1; weak D call: TRBD2 (7 bases). Germline lookup yields CDR1 WSHSY and CDR2 SAAADI. This CDR3 is 16 amino acids long. V was pared by 6 bases and J by 3 bases, with 18 bases between. The CDR3 protein is CASRGGGTDVYNEQFF. Written as DNA, the CDR3 is TGCGCCAGCAGAGGGGGGGGGACCGACGTCTACAATGAGCAGTTCTTC.

This clonotype showed up many times. The chain carries TRBV24-1 and TRBJ2-1; TRBD2 matches at 7 bases. Germline trimming cut 3 bases from V and 4 bases from J; bases unmatched to any gene: 11. Germline assignment: CDR1 KGHDR and CDR2 SFDVKD. The CDR3 is 17 residues long. CDR3 amino acids: CATSDGRAGVNYNEQFF. CDR3 nucleotide sequence: TGTGCCACCAGTGATGGCCGTGCGGGAGTTAATTACAATGAGCAGTTCTTC.

This clonotype was counted many times. This chain links TRBV7-2 with TRBJ2-5; TRBD2 agrees at 8 bases. J was trimmed by 5 bases and V by 5 bases; bases with no gene match: 7. The CDR3 covers 14 residues. CDR1 and CDR2 from the germline V gene are SGHTA and FQGNSA. CDR3 residues: CASSRGGAWETQYF. Written as DNA, the CDR3 is TGTGCCAGCAGCCGGGGGGGCGCGTGGGAGACCCAGTACTTC.

This clonotype was counted between two and nine times. Given a much more abundant clone one base away, this may be a read error. V gene TRBV5-8 combines with J gene TRBJ2-5; perhaps TRBD1 as D (6 bases). This CDR3 is built from 14 residues. Trimming stripped 5 bases from V and 2 bases from J, with 13 bases between. CDR1 SGHTS and CDR2 YDEGEE come from the germline V gene. CDR3 loop: CASRLRQAQETQYF. The CDR3 DNA follows: TGTGCCAGCAGACTTAGACAGGCGCAAGAGACCCAGTACTTC.

This clonotype was seen at least ten times. This chain connects TRBV19 to TRBJ2-7; TRBD2 matches 8 bases. Trimming cost V 6 bases and J 4 bases; bases outside gene matches: 5. The V gene's germline CDR1 is LNHDA and CDR2 SQIVND (reference sequence). CDR3 length: 13 residues. The CDR3 loop reads CASRGLVVYEQYF. CDR3 nucleotide sequence: TGTGCCAGTAGGGGACTAGTGGTGTACGAGCAGTACTTC.

This clonotype appeared a few times. This may stem from a read error, because a much larger clone lies one nucleotide away. The V call is TRBV20-1, the J call TRBJ2-1; 7 nucleotides agree with TRBD2. The CDR3 loop spans 17 amino acids. The germline V gene has CDR1 DFQATT and CDR2 SNEGSKA (reference sequence). CDR3 in amino acids: CSARLPGAGPSHNEQFF. In DNA, the CDR3 is TGCAGTGCTAGACTCCCGGGAGCGGGACCCTCCCACAATGAGCAGTTCTTC.

This clonotype was observed at least ten times. V gene TRBV27 combines with J gene TRBJ2-1; 10 bases are shared with TRBD2. V lost 3 bases to trimming and J lost 6 bases; unmatched junction nucleotides: 5. The CDR3 loop spans 15 amino acids. CDR1 is MNHEY and CDR2 is SMNVEV in the germline V gene (reference sequence). The CDR3 is CASSLTSGWANEQFF. The DNA of the CDR3 is TGTGCCAGCAGTTTGACTAGCGGGTGGGCCAATGAGCAGTTCTTC.

The chain is built from TRBV10-3 and TRBJ1-1; a weak D match, TRBD1 (6 bases). Germline V gives CDR1 ENHRY, CDR2 SYGVKD. The CDR3 is 13 residues long. The ends were cut back, 2 bases at V and 6 bases at J, with 10 bases in the middle. CDR3 nucleotide sequence: TGTGCCATCAGTGAGGGTAGGGGGGCTGAAGCTTTCTTT. Its protein product is CAISEGRGAEAFF.